Sequencing of this T cell receptor (beta chain) was carried out in a study of CD8 T cells in ankylosing spondylitis. Points from the study as a whole: What appeared characteristic of ankylosing spondylitis blood was a TCR beta motif of eight or nine highly homologous variants.

This clonotype showed up many times. The target antigen is unknown. MiXCR, run by TCRdb on the 5' RACE reads, gives a single entry per CDR3 protein. The repertoire includes 35,000 to 50,000 distinct CDR3 sequences, about 3% of them detected once, and approximately 3% sits in the top ten. CDR1 and CDR2 (germline): SGDLS, YYNGEE. The ends lost 2 bases at V and 0 bases at J; junction bases unmatched: 11. This CDR3 has 18 residues. The TCR was taken from a male donor with ankylosing spondylitis or in good health (not recorded which). The sequencing sample was made of blood, either unsorted or a sorted T cell fraction (not recorded which). This chain uses TRBV9 with TRBJ2-3, with TRBD2 identical over 8 bases. CDR3 coding DNA: TGTGCCAGCAGCGTGTCGAGCGGGGGAATCATTAGCACAGATACGCAGTATTTT. Translating gives CASSVSSGGIISTDTQYF.